This T cell receptor beta chain was obtained from a study of beta chain features in type 1 diabetes. Overall study: Patients did not differ from healthy donors in age, gender or cell yield. General observations from the study: Any HLA type influence on TCRB rearrangement was left unresolved here. Compared to healthy donors, patients appeared to have naive, central memory and Treg TCRB repertoires that were more alike.

Trimming took off 4 bases at V and 10 bases at J, with 15 bases between the two ends. CDR1 and CDR2 from the germline V gene are SGHNT and YYREEE (reference sequence). This CDR3 region has 14 residues. A word on this clone: Its antigen remains unknown.

Since all of the isolated RNA was reverse transcribed, expressed TCRB transcripts were what got sequenced. The method was immunoSEQ multiplex PCR; TCRdb's version includes in-frame clones alone and lacks a portion of them. Of more than 150,000 clones detected, approximately 8.4% appear once; the ten largest clones hold less than 3%. Sequences were obtained from central memory CD4+ T cells from blood. The TCR originated in a woman in her late teens or twenties in good health. The chain has TRBV5-4 and TRBJ1-6, with D maybe TRBD1 (5 bases). The CDR3 nucleotides are TGTGCCAGCAGCCTGAAAGGGGCTGACTCACCCCTCCACTTT. It translates to CASSLKGADSPLHF.